This T cell receptor (beta chain) was sequenced in a study of regulatory T cells in long-lasting Graves disease. This CDR3 has 14 amino acids. Trimming took off 5 bases at V and 0 bases at J, with 11 bases between the two ends. Germline V gives CDR1 LGHDT, CDR2 YNNKEL (reference sequence). This clonotype was counted ten times or more. Its cognate antigen is unknown. Time point specified: persistent/refractory GD, antithyroid drugs over 5 years with positive TRAb. PBMC-derived RNA was used for the TCR library. The peripheral blood volume drawn was around 10 milliliters, and it was collected into EDTA tubes. Findings of the study overall: Persistent disease preferred TRBV28, TRBJ1-2 and TRBJ2-5; new disease, TRBV20-1 and TRBJ2-1.

HTBI primers from iRepertoire and Arm-PCR of CDR3 regions yielded the TCR beta libraries. TCRdb re-derived calls from the multiplex PCR reads in MiXCR, one entry per CDR3 protein. The repertoire includes around 510,000 distinct CDR3 sequences, around 21% of them detected once, and 7% to 9.5% sits in the top ten. This receptor was obtained from a female donor with Graves disease. The genes are TRBV3-1 and TRBJ2-7; D perhaps matches TRBD1 (6 bases). Here the sequenced sample was peripheral blood mononuclear cells (PBMCs), taken when the disease was refractory, from a patient treated with antithyroid drugs. The DNA for the CDR3 is TGTGCCAGCAGCGACAGGCTTAGCTCCTACGAGCAGTACTTC. Translating gives CASSDRLSSYEQYF.